This T cell receptor (beta chain) emerged from a study of patients and donors after allogeneic stem cell transplantation. Losses at the gene ends were 2 bases for V and 4 bases for J; bases not matched to a gene: 7. The CDR3 length is 16 residues. Germline lookup yields CDR1 SGHRS and CDR2 YFSETQ. This clonotype was seen more than once but under ten times. TCRdb called the RT-PCR reads again in MiXCR, with one record for every CDR3 protein. The table shows 150,000 to 200,000 distinct CDR3 sequences, with approximately 22% occurring only once. This receptor was obtained from a human donor who was either an allogeneic HSCT recipient or a stem cell or donor lymphocyte infusion donor (not recorded which). It is not recorded whose cells these are; they may come from a transplant donor. What was sequenced was blood, either unsorted or a sorted T cell fraction (not recorded which). This chain connects TRBV5-1 to TRBJ2-1, with TRBD2 identical over 9 bases. CDR3 DNA sequence: TGCGCCAGCAGCTTTGGGCGGGGGGGCCCATACAATGAGCAGTTCTTC. It yields the protein CASSFGRGGPYNEQFF.